The subject of this entry is one T cell receptor (beta chain). Its antigen is as yet unknown. Clones were sequenced by immunoSEQ multiplex PCR, and TCRdb holds only the in-frame ones, with some missing. The profile shows approximately 100,000 clones, around 94% of them singletons. The CDR3 length is 11 residues. V gave up 1 base and J gave up 7 bases, with 4 bases separating them. Per the germline V gene, CDR1 is SGHAT and CDR2 is FQNNGV. This sample was included in a study of T cell responses to AZD1222 COVID-19 vaccine. Study results and limitations: At baseline, seropositivity was found in only six or seven AZD1222 recipients.

This sequence was found in an adult in good health. The specimen comprised peripheral blood, sampled on day 0 of AZD1222 vaccination. The chain joins TRBV11-2 to TRBJ1-2; D remains unclear. Here the CDR3 DNA reads TGTGCCAGCAGCTTAGGGGGTGGCTACACCTTC. Its translation is CASSLGGGYTF. The variable domain in full, with the rest retrieved from reference TRBV11-2 and TRBJ1-2, is EAGVAQSPRYKIIEKRQSVAFWCNPISGHATLYWYQQILGQGPKLLIQFQNNGVVDDSQLPKDRFSAERLKGVDSTLKIQPAKLEDSAVYLCASSLGGGYTFGSGTRLTVV.